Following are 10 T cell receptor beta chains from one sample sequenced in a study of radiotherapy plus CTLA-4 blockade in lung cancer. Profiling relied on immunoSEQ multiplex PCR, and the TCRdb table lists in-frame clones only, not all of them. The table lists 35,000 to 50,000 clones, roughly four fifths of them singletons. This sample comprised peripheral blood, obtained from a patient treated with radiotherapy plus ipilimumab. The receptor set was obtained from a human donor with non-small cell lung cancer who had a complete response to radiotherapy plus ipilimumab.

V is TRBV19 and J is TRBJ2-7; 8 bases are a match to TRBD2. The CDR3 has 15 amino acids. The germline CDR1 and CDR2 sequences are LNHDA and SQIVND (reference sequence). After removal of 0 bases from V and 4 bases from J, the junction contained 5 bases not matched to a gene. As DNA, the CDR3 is TGTGCCAGTAGTATAGATCCTAGCGGGCTGTACGAGCAGTACTTC. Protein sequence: CASSIDPSGLYEQYF.

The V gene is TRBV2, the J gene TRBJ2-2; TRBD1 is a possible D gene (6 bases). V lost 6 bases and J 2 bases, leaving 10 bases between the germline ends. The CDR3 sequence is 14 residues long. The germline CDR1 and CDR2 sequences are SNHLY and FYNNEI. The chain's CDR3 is CASRDRPNTGELFF. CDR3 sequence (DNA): TGTGCCAGCAGGGACAGACCCAACACCGGGGAGCTGTTTTTT.

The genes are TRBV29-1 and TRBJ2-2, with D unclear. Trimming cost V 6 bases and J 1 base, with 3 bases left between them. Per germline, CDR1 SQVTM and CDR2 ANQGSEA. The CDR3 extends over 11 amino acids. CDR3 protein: CSVRNTGELFF. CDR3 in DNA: TGCAGCGTCAGGAACACCGGGGAGCTGTTTTTT.

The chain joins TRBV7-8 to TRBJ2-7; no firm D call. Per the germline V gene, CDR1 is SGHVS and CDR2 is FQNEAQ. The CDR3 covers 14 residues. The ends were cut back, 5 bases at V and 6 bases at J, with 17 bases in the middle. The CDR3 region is CASSPRLARGEQYF. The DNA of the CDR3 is TGTGCCAGCAGCCCCCGACTGGCCCGCGGCGAGCAGTACTTC. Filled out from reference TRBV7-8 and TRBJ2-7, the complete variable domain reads GAGVSQSPRYKVAKRGQDVALRCDPISGHVSLFWYQQALGQGPEFLTYFQNEAQLDKSGLPSDRFFAERPEGSVSTLKIQRTQQEDSAVYLCASSPRLARGEQYFGPGTRLTVT.

The CDR3 here is CASSERGYEQYF. The CDR3 coding sequence is TGTGCCAGCAGTGAACGCGGCTACGAGCAGTACTTC. The chain links TRBV6-5 to TRBJ2-7; D gene unclear. Germline V gene sequence: CDR1 MNHEY, CDR2 SVGAGI. The V and J ends lost 5 bases and 3 bases respectively, with 8 bases between them. This CDR3 is 12 amino acids long.

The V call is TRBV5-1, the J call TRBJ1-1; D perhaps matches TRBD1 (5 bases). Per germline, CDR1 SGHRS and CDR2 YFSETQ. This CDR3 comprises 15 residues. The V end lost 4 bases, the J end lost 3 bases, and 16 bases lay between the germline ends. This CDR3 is CASSRRVGGDTEAFF. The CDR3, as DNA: TGCGCCAGCAGCCGGAGGGTAGGAGGGGACACTGAAGCTTTCTTT.

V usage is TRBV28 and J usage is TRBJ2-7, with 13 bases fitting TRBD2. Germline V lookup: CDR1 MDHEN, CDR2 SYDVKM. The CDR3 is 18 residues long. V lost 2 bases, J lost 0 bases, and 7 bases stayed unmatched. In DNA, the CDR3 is TGTGCCAGCAGTTTAAGTCGACTAGCGGGAGGCTCCTCCTACGAGCAGTACTTC. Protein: CASSLSRLAGGSSYEQYF.

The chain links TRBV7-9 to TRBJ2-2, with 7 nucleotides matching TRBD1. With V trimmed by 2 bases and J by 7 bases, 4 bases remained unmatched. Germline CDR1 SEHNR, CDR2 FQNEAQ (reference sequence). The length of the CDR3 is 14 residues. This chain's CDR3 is CASSLKGAGGELFF. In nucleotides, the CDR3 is TGTGCCAGCAGCTTAAAGGGGGCCGGCGGGGAGCTGTTTTTT. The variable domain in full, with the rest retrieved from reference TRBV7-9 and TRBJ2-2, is DTGVSQNPRHKITKRGQNVTFRCDPISEHNRLYWYRQTLGQGPEFLTYFQNEAQLEKSRLLSDRFSAERPKGSFSTLEIQRTEQGDSAMYLCASSLKGAGGELFFGEGSRLTVL.

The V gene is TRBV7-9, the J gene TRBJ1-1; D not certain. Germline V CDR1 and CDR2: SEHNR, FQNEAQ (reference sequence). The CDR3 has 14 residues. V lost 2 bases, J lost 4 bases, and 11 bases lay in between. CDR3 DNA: TGTGCCAGCAGCTTATTCACTACGAGCACTGAAGCTTTCTTT. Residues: CASSLFTTSTEAFF.

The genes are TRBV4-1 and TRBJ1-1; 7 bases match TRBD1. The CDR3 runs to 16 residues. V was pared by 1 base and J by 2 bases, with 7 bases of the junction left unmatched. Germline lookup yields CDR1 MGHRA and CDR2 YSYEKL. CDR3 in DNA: TGCGCCAGCAGCCAAGGAGCAGGGGGTCCTAACACTGAAGCTTTCTTT. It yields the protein CASSQGAGGPNTEAFF.